This T cell receptor (beta chain) stems from a study of blood T cell repertoires in COVID-19. Germline loops: CDR1 KGHSH, CDR2 LQKENI. V was cut by 0 bases and J by 9 bases, with 9 bases left in between. The CDR3 totals 14 residues. Clones were read by immunoSEQ multiplex PCR, and TCRdb kept only the in-frame ones, dropping some. The sample consists of under 350,000 clones, approximately 83% of them appearing once. The sequence was obtained from a woman between 65 and 79 years old with acute or convalescent COVID-19. Source material: peripheral blood. This chain uses TRBV18 with TRBJ1-6; tentative D call: TRBD1 (5 bases). CDR3 nucleotide sequence: TGTGCCAGCTCACCACCGGGGCGAAGTTCACCCCTCCACTTT. Encoded protein: CASSPPGRSSPLHF.